Shown below are 10 T cell receptor beta chains from a single sample sequenced in a study of shared clonotypes between healthy human individuals. Method: immunoSEQ multiplex PCR; TCRdb's copy keeps in-frame clones and lacks some. The sample includes some 2,000,000 clones, about 94% of them seen just once. The specimen sequenced was naive CD4+ T cells sorted from blood. Subset here: CD45RA+ positively selected. Source of these receptors: a man aged 18-30 years in good health.

The CDR3: CASSLCPIAQSRANVLTF. CDR3 bases: TGCGCCAGCAGTCTGTGTCCGATCGCACAAAGTCGGGCCAACGTCCTGACTTTC. This rearrangement joins TRBV10-1 to TRBJ2-6; no reliable D call. The CDR3 contains 18 residues. Germline V lookup: CDR1 WNHNN, CDR2 SYGVQD (reference sequence). V was clipped by 5 bases and J by 5 bases, with 22 bases between them.

The chain combines TRBV27 with TRBJ2-1; 9 nucleotides line up with TRBD1. This CDR3 is built from 17 residues. The V gene end was trimmed by 2 bases and the J gene end by 5 bases; junction bases not matched to a gene: 10. Germline V gene sequence: CDR1 MNHEY, CDR2 SMNVEV (reference sequence). This CDR3 reads CASSLPPGTGLHNEQFF. CDR3 bases: TGTGCCAGCAGTTTACCCCCCGGGACAGGGCTACACAATGAGCAGTTCTTC.

V gene TRBV19 combines with J gene TRBJ2-2; D is unresolved. There are 12 residues in the CDR3. Per germline, CDR1 LNHDA and CDR2 SQIVND (reference sequence). The V gene lost 7 bases and the J gene lost 6 bases, with 9 bases spanning the gap. The CDR3 loop is CASKVGSGELFF. CDR3 sequence (DNA): TGTGCCAGTAAGGTGGGGTCCGGGGAGCTGTTTTTT.

Concerning this clone itself: This specimen includes other DNA sequences encoding the same CDR3. The rearrangement links TRBV7-9 to TRBJ1-1; 7 nucleotides align to TRBD1. V dropped 2 bases and J dropped 1; count of bases not matched to a gene: 4. Germline V gene lookup returns CDR1 SEHNR and CDR2 FQNEAQ (reference sequence). The CDR3 runs to 15 residues. CDR3 in amino acids: CASSLPGTANTEAFF. CDR3 coding DNA: TGTGCCAGCAGCTTACCCGGGACAGCGAACACTGAAGCTTTCTTT.

This chain links TRBV6-5 with TRBJ2-7; 8 nucleotides align to TRBD2. V trimming: 0 bases; J trimming: 2 bases; junction bases outside the gene matches: 6. Germline V gives CDR1 MNHEY, CDR2 SVGAGI. The CDR3 has 16 amino acids. The DNA of the CDR3 is TGTGCCAGCAGTTACTCATCGCTAGCGGGCCCCTACGAGCAGTACTTC. It translates to CASSYSSLAGPYEQYF.

This clone appeared a single time. This chain uses TRBV5-1 with TRBJ1-1, with D perhaps matching TRBD1 (5 bases). The CDR3 covers 11 residues. Trimming stripped 8 bases from V and 5 bases from J, with 10 bases between. Germline lookup yields CDR1 SGHRS and CDR2 YFSETQ. The DNA for the CDR3 is TGCGCCAGTCAGGGAGATACTGAAGCTTTCTTT. Its protein product is CASQGDTEAFF.

The chain employs TRBV7-9 and TRBJ1-4, with TRBD1 matching 9 bases. J gave up 7 bases and V 5 bases, and 5 bases lay outside the gene matches. The germline V gene has CDR1 SEHNR and CDR2 FQNEAQ (reference sequence). CDR3 length: 14 amino acids. Here the CDR3 reads CASSQGQGGEKLFF. The DNA of the CDR3 is TGTGCCAGCAGCCAGGGACAGGGTGGTGAAAAACTGTTTTTT.

This chain connects TRBV7-2 to TRBJ1-2; D call uncertain. This CDR3 is built from 13 residues. Germline V gene data show CDR1 as SGHTA and CDR2 as FQGNSA. Trimming removed 2 bases at V and 0 bases at J, with 4 bases between. The CDR3, as DNA: TGTGCCAGCAGCTTACCCACTAACTATGGCTACACCTTC. It translates to CASSLPTNYGYTF.

This clone has just one count. This rearrangement joins TRBV7-6 to TRBJ2-1; possible D gene TRBD2, 5 bases. Deletions cut 5 bases from V and 5 bases from J, with 10 bases between. Germline CDR1 reads SGHVS; CDR2 reads FNYEAQ. CDR3 length: 13 amino acids. The CDR3 sequence: CASSIQRHNEQFF. CDR3 coding DNA: TGTGCCAGCAGCATCCAGCGGCACAATGAGCAGTTCTTC.

CDR3 in amino acids: CASRETGMDGYTF. CDR3 nucleotides: TGTGCCAGCAGGGAGACAGGGATGGATGGCTACACCTTC. This chain uses TRBV7-9 with TRBJ1-2; 7 bases map to TRBD1. Germline V gives CDR1 SEHNR, CDR2 FQNEAQ (reference sequence). V lost 6 bases to trimming and J lost 6 bases; unmatched junction nucleotides: 7. This CDR3 comprises 13 residues.